One sample yielded the 6 T cell receptor beta chains listed below, sequenced in a study of Ad26.COV2.S vaccination and SARS-CoV-2 variants. Using immunoSEQ multiplex PCR, the repertoire was profiled, and TCRdb retains in-frame clones only, with some absent. The table shows approximately 250,000 clones, with about 83% occurring only once. The treatment denotes: 15 to 20 received Ad26.COV2.S at low or high dose, single or two shots; about 5 received placebo; per-sample allocation not given. Day 63 after the first injection of vaccine or placebo was the sampling time. The sample consisted of peripheral blood, taken in a trial of Ad26.COV2.S vaccine versus placebo. These receptors were collected from a person between 18 and 60 years old who received the Ad26.COV2.S COVID-19 vaccine or a placebo.

This rearrangement joins TRBV5-1 to TRBJ1-5; the match to TRBD1 covers 8 bases. Germline loops: CDR1 SGHRS, CDR2 YFSETQ. The CDR3 contains 16 residues. The V segment lost 0 bases and the J segment 3 bases; nucleotides outside the gene matches: 5. CDR3 nucleotide sequence: TGCGCCAGCAGCTTGGACGGACAGGGCCTCAATCAGCCCCAGCATTTT. Translating it yields CASSLDGQGLNQPQHF.

The gene calls are TRBV5-8 and TRBJ1-5; a possible D gene is TRBD1 (5 bases). In germline, CDR1 is SGHTS, CDR2 YDEGEE. The CDR3 loop spans 16 amino acids. The V end lost 0 bases, the J end lost 4 bases, and 14 bases lay between the germline ends. CDR3 sequence reads: CASSLDQVRGNQPQHF. The DNA for the CDR3 is TGTGCCAGCAGCTTGGATCAGGTTAGGGGAAATCAGCCCCAGCATTTT.

This clone was seen a handful of times. CDR3: CASSTSPRVGTQYF. The CDR3 region has the DNA TGTGCCAGTAGTACCAGCCCTCGGGTGGGTACCCAGTACTTC. The chain joins TRBV19 to TRBJ2-5; D call uncertain. This CDR3 has 14 amino acids. Germline loops: CDR1 LNHDA, CDR2 SQIVND (reference sequence). Trimming left V 4 bases short and J 8 bases short, with 17 bases between. The variable domain in full, with the rest retrieved from reference TRBV19 and TRBJ2-5, is DGGITQSPKYLFRKEGQNVTLSCEQNLNHDAMYWYRQDPGQGLRLIYYSQIVNDFQKGDIAEGYSVSREKKESFPLTVTSAQKNPTAFYLCASSTSPRVGTQYFGPGTRLLVL.

The V gene is TRBV7-3, the J gene TRBJ2-2; D perhaps matches TRBD2 (5 bases). V gave up 3 bases and J gave up 3 bases, with 11 bases separating them. The CDR3 length is 15 residues. Germline CDR1 reads SGHTA; CDR2 reads FQGTGA. The CDR3 protein is CASSLGSGDTGELFF. In DNA form, the CDR3 reads TGTGCCAGCAGCTTGGGAAGCGGAGACACCGGGGAGCTGTTTTTT.

The chain recombines TRBV6-2 or TRBV6-3 with TRBJ2-7; D is unclear. The ends were cut back, 2 bases at V and 6 bases at J, with 8 bases in the middle. The V gene's germline CDR1 is MNHEY and CDR2 SVGEGT. The CDR3 runs to 12 residues. CDR3 protein: CASSYRVFEQYF. CDR3 DNA sequence: TGTGCCAGCAGTTACCGAGTTTTCGAGCAGTACTTC.

The chain links TRBV12-5 to TRBJ2-1; D is possibly TRBD2 (5 bases). This CDR3 contains 12 residues. V lost 10 bases, J lost 9 bases, and 16 bases lay in between. CDR1 is LGHNT and CDR2 is FRNRAP in the germline V gene. The CDR3 DNA sequence: TGTGCTACGAGTAGGGAGATGGGTGAGCAGTTCTTC. Translated: CATSREMGEQFF.